One sample yielded the 20 T cell receptor beta chains listed below, sequenced in a study of cytomegalovirus exposure and HLA in healthy donors. TCRdb keeps only in-frame clones here, not all; method: immunoSEQ multiplex PCR. The repertoire holds some 150,000 clones, with about 88% as singletons. Sequencing was performed on PBMCs. The receptor source for this set is a man aged 18 to 29 in good health and CMV-seronegative.

The rearrangement links TRBV6-6 to TRBJ1-1, with D hard to call. Germline V lookup: CDR1 MNHNY, CDR2 SVGAGI (reference sequence). This CDR3 is built from 16 residues. Between the trimmed V and J ends, which lost 5 bases and 3 bases, there was a span of 19 bases. CDR3: CASSTEARDPYTEAFF. The CDR3 bases are TGTGCCAGCAGTACCGAGGCCCGGGATCCTTACACTGAAGCTTTCTTT.

The chain uses TRBV4-3 and TRBJ2-3; TRBD2 matches at 10 bases. The J segment lost 7 bases and the V segment lost 4 bases, leaving 8 bases of the junction unmatched. This CDR3 is 15 amino acids long. Germline loops: CDR1 LGHNA, CDR2 YSLEER. The DNA for the CDR3 is TGCGCCAGCAGCCCGACTAGCGGGCCTTCGTATACGCAGTATTTT. Translating it yields CASSPTSGPSYTQYF.

The rearrangement joins TRBV5-6 to TRBJ1-2, with 7 bases lining up with TRBD1. J was trimmed by 11 bases and V by 0 bases; bases with no gene match: 13. Germline CDR1 and CDR2: SGHDT and YYEEEE. This CDR3 region has 15 residues. The CDR3 DNA reads TGTGCCAGCAGCTTGGTCGGACAGGAGGAGAATCGGTACACCTTC. Its protein is CASSLVGQEENRYTF. The full variable domain, rest sourced from reference TRBV5-6 and TRBJ1-2, is DAGVTQSPTHLIKTRGQQVTLRCSPKSGHDTVSWYQQALGQGPQFIFQYYEEEERQRGNFPDRFSGHQFPNYSSELNVNALLLGDSALYLCASSLVGQEENRYTFGSGTRLTVV.

The chain carries TRBV28 and TRBJ1-2; possibly TRBD1 for D (5 bases). The CDR3 totals 13 residues. V lost 4 bases and J 8 bases, leaving 14 bases between the germline ends. CDR1 and CDR2 from the germline V gene are MDHEN and SYDVKM. The CDR3 loop reads CASSYAGSKGYTF. CDR3 DNA: TGTGCCAGCAGTTACGCAGGGTCGAAGGGCTACACCTTC.

The chain joins TRBV10-3 to TRBJ1-1, with TRBD1 identical over 8 bases. Germline loops: CDR1 ENHRY, CDR2 SYGVKD. The CDR3 runs to 14 residues. The ends lost 8 bases at V and 1 base at J; junction bases unmatched: 6. CDR3 in amino acids: CAIGDRGGNTEAFF. CDR3 in DNA: TGTGCCATCGGCGACAGGGGAGGGAACACTGAAGCTTTCTTT.

The chain links TRBV11-2 to TRBJ1-2; D is unresolved. Deletions cut 5 bases from V and 2 bases from J, with 15 bases between. The germline gives CDR1 SGHAT, CDR2 FQNNGV. The CDR3 extends over 15 amino acids. The CDR3 nucleotides are TGTGCCAGCAGCCCTCCGGGTCTCCCAAACTATGGCTACACCTTC. Protein: CASSPPGLPNYGYTF.

The rearrangement links TRBV30 to TRBJ2-1, with D tentatively TRBD1 (6 bases). This CDR3 spans 13 amino acids. Trimming took 0 bases from V and 5 from J, leaving 8 bases between them. Looked up from germline, CDR1 is GTSNPN and CDR2 is SVGIG (reference sequence). CDR3 in DNA: TGTGCCTGGAGTGTACAGGGACACAATGAGCAGTTCTTC. It is translated as CAWSVQGHNEQFF.

As for this clone: Other nucleotide sequences from this sample produce the same CDR3. The chain is built from TRBV27 and TRBJ2-1; 9 bases match TRBD1. J gave up 5 bases and V 2 bases, and 4 bases lay outside the gene matches. Germline-derived CDR1 and CDR2 are MNHEY and SMNVEV (reference sequence). There are 15 residues in the CDR3. The CDR3 is CASSLRTGANNEQFF. The CDR3 DNA is TGTGCCAGCAGTTTACGGACAGGGGCCAACAATGAGCAGTTCTTC.

The chain carries TRBV5-4 and TRBJ2-5, with 9 positions matching TRBD2. The germline CDR1 and CDR2 sequences are SGHNT and YYREEE (reference sequence). The junction had 15 bases not matched to a gene; V was cut back by 1 base and J by 5 bases. The CDR3 extends over 18 amino acids. The CDR3 region is CASSLTLAARGGRETQYF. In nucleotides, the CDR3 is TGTGCCAGCAGCTTGACGCTTGCCGCGCGGGGGGGCCGGGAGACCCAGTACTTC.

This chain links TRBV2 with TRBJ2-7; possible D gene TRBD2, 5 bases. Germline V gene lookup returns CDR1 SNHLY and CDR2 FYNNEI. The CDR3 runs to 16 residues. Trimming took 6 bases from V and 0 from J, leaving 18 bases between them. This CDR3 is CASRRPSSPNSYEQYF. The CDR3 bases are TGTGCCAGCAGACGTCCGTCTAGCCCTAACTCCTACGAGCAGTACTTC. Filled out from reference TRBV2 and TRBJ2-7, the complete variable domain reads EPEVTQTPSHQVTQMGQEVILRCVPISNHLYFYWYRQILGQKVEFLVSFYNNEISEKSEIFDDQFSVERPDGSNFTLKIRSTKLEDSAMYFCASRRPSSPNSYEQYFGPGTRLTVT.

The chain uses TRBV18 and TRBJ2-3; 8 bases match TRBD2. V shed 3 bases and J 0 bases; nucleotides not matched to a gene: 5. The CDR3 extends over 16 amino acids. In germline, CDR1 is KGHSH, CDR2 LQKENI. CDR3 in DNA: TGTGCCAGCTCACCCTTAGCGGGGACTAGCACAGATACGCAGTATTTT. Its protein product is CASSPLAGTSTDTQYF.

This clone was observed a few times. The gene calls are TRBV6-4 and TRBJ2-1; the D gene is possibly TRBD1 (6 bases). The CDR3 loop spans 15 amino acids. CDR1 is MRHNA and CDR2 is SNTAGT in the germline V gene. V lost 2 bases, J lost 7 bases, and 15 bases lay in between. In DNA, the CDR3 is TGTGCCAGCAGTGACAGACCAGGGGACCCGAATGAGCAGTTCTTC. Protein: CASSDRPGDPNEQFF.

This clone was seen more than once but under ten times. The genes are TRBV7-2 and TRBJ2-1, with 14 nucleotides matching TRBD2. V shed 3 bases and J 4 bases; nucleotides not matched to a gene: 8. The V gene's germline CDR1 is SGHTA and CDR2 FQGNSA. The CDR3 has 18 residues. CDR3 residues: CASSFVTSGRAGYNEQFF. As DNA, the CDR3 is TGTGCCAGCAGCTTCGTGACTAGCGGGAGGGCCGGGTACAATGAGCAGTTCTTC.

The rearrangement joins TRBV5-4 to TRBJ2-7; 7 nucleotides match TRBD1. V lost 1 base, J lost 4 bases, and 14 bases stayed unmatched. The CDR3 contains 17 residues. Germline V CDR1 and CDR2: SGHNT, YYREEE (reference sequence). In nucleotides, the CDR3 is TGTGCCAGCAGCTTGCCCACGACAGGGATCCACTCATACGAGCAGTACTTC. This codes for CASSLPTTGIHSYEQYF.

The chain employs TRBV5-6 and TRBJ2-1, with TRBD1 identical over 8 bases. The V gene end was trimmed by 0 bases and the J gene end by 5 bases; junction bases not matched to a gene: 7. CDR3 length: 16 residues. Germline CDR1 is SGHDT and CDR2 is YYEEEE. CDR3 DNA: TGTGCCAGCAGCTTGGTATTCCGACAGGGGAACAATGAGCAGTTCTTC. The encoded protein is CASSLVFRQGNNEQFF.

The chain has TRBV27 and TRBJ1-1, with 9 bases lining up with TRBD1. Trimming at V came to 3 bases and at J to 6 bases, leaving 8 bases not matched to a gene. This CDR3 is built from 15 residues. In germline, CDR1 is MNHEY, CDR2 SMNVEV (reference sequence). In DNA form, the CDR3 reads TGTGCCAGCAGTTTCGTGGGACAGGGATTAGCTGAAGCTTTCTTT. Protein sequence: CASSFVGQGLAEAFF.

This clone was observed a few times. J is TRBJ1-6 and V is TRBV7-9, with TRBD1 as a possible D gene (6 bases). Germline-derived CDR1 and CDR2 are SEHNR and FQNEAQ (reference sequence). The V and J ends lost 5 bases and 7 bases respectively, with 15 bases between them. The CDR3 extends over 15 amino acids. The CDR3 reads CASSPSGQSNSPLHF. The CDR3 bases are TGTGCCAGCAGCCCCTCCGGACAGAGCAATTCACCCCTCCACTTT.

This rearrangement joins TRBV5-1 to TRBJ2-2, with a possible D match to TRBD2 (5 bases). The CDR3 totals 14 residues. From germline, CDR1 is SGHRS and CDR2 YFSETQ. Trimming cost V 4 bases and J 2 bases, with 9 bases left between them. The CDR3: CASSPRGNTGELFF. For the CDR3, the DNA is TGCGCCAGCAGCCCTCGGGGAAACACCGGGGAGCTGTTTTTT.

The chain employs TRBV28 and TRBJ2-1; D ambiguous. Per germline, CDR1 MDHEN and CDR2 SYDVKM. The CDR3 loop spans 13 amino acids. The V and J ends lost 6 bases and 4 bases respectively, with 10 bases between them. CDR3 nucleotides: TGTGCCAGCAGCTCGACACCTTACAATGAGCAGTTCTTC. It encodes CASSSTPYNEQFF.

This chain connects TRBV7-9 to TRBJ1-4; D gene unclear. The V end was cut by 1 base, the J end by 5 bases, with 14 bases between. CDR1 is SEHNR and CDR2 is FQNEAQ in the germline V gene (reference sequence). The CDR3 is 16 amino acids. The CDR3, as DNA: TGTGCCAGCAGCTTAGATTCGGTCGGTCCGAATGAAAAACTGTTTTTT. It codes for CASSLDSVGPNEKLFF.